This T cell receptor (beta chain) was identified during a study of blood T cells in healthy people across ages. The CDR3 runs to 15 residues. The germline CDR1 and CDR2 sequences are MNHNS and SASEGT. The study, taken as a whole, reports: Measured against age, TCR beta diversity per million T cells decreased in a roughly linear manner.

Alongside a J-beta primer mix, a sample-barcoded 5' primer served in a second PCR lasting about 7 to 12 cycles. TCRdb reprocessed the 5' RACE reads via MiXCR and lists one record per CDR3 protein. The table lists about 1,600,000 distinct CDR3 sequences, roughly 45% of them singletons. This clonotype was found a few times. The antigen is undetermined. The chain uses TRBV6-1 and TRBJ2-1, with D possibly being TRBD1 or TRBD2 (5 bases each). The tail of the sequence fits TRBJ2-7 better, so the J call may be wrong. The origin of this receptor is a woman between 18 and 29 years old in good health. The source material was blood. The CDR3 bases are TGTGCCAGCGAGACCTCGGGACGGCCCTACAATGAGCAGTACTTC. Protein product: CASETSGRPYNEQYF.